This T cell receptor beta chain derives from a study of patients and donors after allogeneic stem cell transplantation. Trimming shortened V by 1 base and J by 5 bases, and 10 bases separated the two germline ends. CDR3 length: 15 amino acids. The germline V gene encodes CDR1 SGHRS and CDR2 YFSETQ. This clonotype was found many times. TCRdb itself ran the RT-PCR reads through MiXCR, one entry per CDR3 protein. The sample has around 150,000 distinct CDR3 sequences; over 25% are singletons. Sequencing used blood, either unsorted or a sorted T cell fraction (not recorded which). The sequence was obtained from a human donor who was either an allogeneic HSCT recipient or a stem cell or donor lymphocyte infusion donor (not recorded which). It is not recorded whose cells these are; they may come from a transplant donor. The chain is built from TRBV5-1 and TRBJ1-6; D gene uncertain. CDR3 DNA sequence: TGCGCCAGCAGCTTGTTGGGTTCCGATAATTCACCCCTCCACTTT. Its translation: CASSLLGSDNSPLHF.